These 20 T cell receptor beta chains were all obtained from the same sample, sequenced in a study of blood T cell repertoires in COVID-19. Some clones are missing from TCRdb's copy, which holds only in-frame ones; the method was immunoSEQ multiplex PCR. The sample contains 95,000 to 110,000 clones, roughly nine tenths of which appear only once. The sequencing input was peripheral blood. All receptors derive from a human donor in a cohort sampled during active COVID-19.

The rearrangement uses TRBV3-1 (or the pseudogene TRBV3-2) and TRBJ2-1; no clear D gene. This CDR3 spans 12 amino acids. Germline lookup yields CDR1 LGHDT and CDR2 YNNKEL (reference sequence). The germline V and J ends were trimmed by 2 bases and 6 bases, with 5 bases remaining between them. CDR3 in amino acids: CASSQPGNEQFF. The CDR3 DNA is TGTGCCAGCAGCCAACCCGGCAATGAGCAGTTCTTC.

The chain links TRBV3-1 (or the pseudogene TRBV3-2) to TRBJ2-6; D unclear. The CDR3 totals 16 residues. Germline CDR1 reads LGHDT; CDR2 reads YNNKEL (reference sequence). V lost 3 bases, J lost 0 bases, and 9 bases lay in between. The CDR3 bases are TGTGCCAGCAGCCAGTGGCTGTCCTCTGGGGCCAACGTCCTGACTTTC. The encoded protein is CASSQWLSSGANVLTF.

The V gene is TRBV4-1, the J gene TRBJ1-3; perhaps TRBD1 as D (5 bases). Trimming took off 0 bases at V and 0 bases at J, with 9 bases between the two ends. Per germline, CDR1 MGHRA and CDR2 YSYEKL. This CDR3 region has 16 residues. The CDR3 here is CASSQDRGFSGNTIYF. CDR3 DNA sequence: TGCGCCAGCAGCCAAGATAGGGGTTTCTCTGGAAACACCATATATTTT.

J is TRBJ1-2 and V is TRBV7-9, with D possibly matching TRBD1 (5 bases). V was pared by 4 bases and J by 6 bases, with 15 bases between. This CDR3 has 14 amino acids. Germline CDR1 SEHNR, CDR2 FQNEAQ (reference sequence). The CDR3: CASSWGTSGDGYTF. The DNA of the CDR3 is TGTGCCAGCAGCTGGGGTACGTCGGGGGATGGCTACACCTTC.

This clone was detected many times. The V call is TRBV5-1, the J call TRBJ2-7, with D possibly being TRBD2 (6 bases). The CDR3 sequence is 14 residues long. Per the germline V gene, CDR1 is SGHRS and CDR2 is YFSETQ. Trimming removed 3 bases from V and 0 bases from J, with 10 bases in between. CDR3 in amino acids: CASSSTGDSYEQYF. As DNA, the CDR3 is TGCGCCAGCAGCTCAACGGGAGACTCCTACGAGCAGTACTTC.

The V gene is TRBV20-1, the J gene TRBJ2-5; a possible D gene is TRBD2 (5 bases). Germline CDR1 reads DFQATT; CDR2 reads SNEGSKA (reference sequence). The CDR3 sequence is 12 residues long. V was pared by 3 bases and J by 3 bases, with 8 bases between. CDR3 bases: TGCAGTGCTAGTGCCGGGGAAGAGACCCAGTACTTC. Its protein is CSASAGEETQYF.

With regard to this clone: This CDR3 is also generated by other DNA sequences in the sample. The chain is built from TRBV2 and TRBJ1-3, with 8 bases fitting TRBD1. CDR3 length: 13 amino acids. Germline CDR1 SNHLY, CDR2 FYNNEI. V gave up 6 bases and J gave up 4 bases; unmatched junction bases: 2. This chain's CDR3 is CASSRQGGNTIYF. CDR3 sequence (DNA): TGTGCCAGCAGCCGACAGGGGGGAAACACCATATATTTT.

This rearrangement joins TRBV19 to TRBJ1-2, with D unresolved. The V gene's germline CDR1 is LNHDA and CDR2 SQIVND (reference sequence). CDR3 length equals 12 residues. The ends were cut back, 3 bases at V and 8 bases at J, with 10 bases in the middle. CDR3 protein: CASSMGALGYTF. The CDR3 bases are TGTGCCAGTAGTATGGGCGCGCTCGGCTACACCTTC. The whole variable domain, filled in from reference TRBV19 and TRBJ1-2, reads DGGITQSPKYLFRKEGQNVTLSCEQNLNHDAMYWYRQDPGQGLRLIYYSQIVNDFQKGDIAEGYSVSREKKESFPLTVTSAQKNPTAFYLCASSMGALGYTFGSGTRLTVV.

This clone was seen once. The chain employs TRBV7-8 and TRBJ2-1, with no clear D. The CDR3 consists of 14 residues. Germline V gene lookup returns CDR1 SGHVS and CDR2 FQNEAQ. V gave up 0 bases and J gave up 8 bases, with 11 bases separating them. DNA of the CDR3: TGTGCCAGCAGCTTAGCGCCTCCGGGTGATGAGCAGTTCTTC. Amino acid sequence: CASSLAPPGDEQFF.

The V call is TRBV19, the J call TRBJ1-5; no definite D call. Looked up from germline, CDR1 is LNHDA and CDR2 is SQIVND (reference sequence). V was trimmed by 4 bases and J by 0 bases, leaving 13 bases between them. The CDR3 extends over 16 amino acids. Written as DNA, the CDR3 is TGTGCCAGTAGTACCCAGGCGGGGATTAGCAATCAGCCCCAGCATTTT. Its translation is CASSTQAGISNQPQHF.

The V gene is TRBV6-2 or TRBV6-3, the J gene TRBJ2-3; D possibly corresponds to TRBD1 (6 bases). Germline CDR1 and CDR2: MNHEY and SVGEGT. This CDR3 is 15 amino acids long. V lost 4 bases and J 3 bases, leaving 14 bases between the germline ends. CDR3 sequence reads: CASSSWTASTDTQYF. CDR3 sequence (DNA): TGTGCCAGCAGTTCCTGGACAGCTTCAACAGATACGCAGTATTTT.

This chain joins TRBV4-1 and TRBJ1-2, with 7 positions matching TRBD1. Unmatched junction bases numbered 8, after V lost 1 base and J lost 0 bases. This CDR3 has 17 amino acids. Germline-derived CDR1 and CDR2 are MGHRA and YSYEKL. The CDR3 sequence: CASSQAPGQAPNYGYTF. The CDR3 bases are TGCGCCAGCAGCCAAGCCCCCGGACAGGCGCCTAACTATGGCTACACCTTC.

This clone appeared a few times. The rearrangement joins TRBV10-3 to TRBJ2-2, with 7 bases fitting TRBD1. V shed 2 bases and J 0 bases; nucleotides not matched to a gene: 3. CDR3 length: 16 residues. Germline CDR1 and CDR2: ENHRY and SYGVKD. CDR3 DNA sequence: TGTGCCATCAGTGAGCGGGACAGCGCGAACACCGGGGAGCTGTTTTTT. It encodes CAISERDSANTGELFF.

The genes are TRBV19 and TRBJ2-3; maybe TRBD1 (5 bases). The germline V gene encodes CDR1 LNHDA and CDR2 SQIVND (reference sequence). This CDR3 has 13 amino acids. V was cut by 6 bases and J by 2 bases, with 9 bases left in between. The CDR3 nucleotides are TGTGCCAGTAGGGCAGGGTCCACAGATACGCAGTATTTT. Residues: CASRAGSTDTQYF.

This chain links TRBV5-6 with TRBJ2-7; tentatively, D is TRBD1 (6 bases). Germline assignment: CDR1 SGHDT and CDR2 YYEEEE. CDR3 length equals 14 residues. V was pared by 3 bases and J by 3 bases, with 13 bases between. The CDR3 nucleotides are TGTGCCAGCAGCTCCACAGGGATATACTACGAGCAGTACTTC. Translation: CASSSTGIYYEQYF.

The J gene is TRBJ2-3, the V gene TRBV21-1; TRBD1 is the table's D call, not checked against the DNA. TRBV21-1 is assigned pseudogene status. The CDR3 spans 15 residues. The CDR3, as DNA: TGTGCCAGCAGCAAAATAAGAACAAGCACAGATACGCAGTATTTT. This encodes CASSKIRTSTDTQYF.

V usage is TRBV19 and J usage is TRBJ2-7; 9 nucleotides align to TRBD1. J was trimmed by 6 bases and V by 3 bases; bases with no gene match: 6. Germline V CDR1 and CDR2: LNHDA, SQIVND (reference sequence). The CDR3 contains 14 residues. CDR3 nucleotide sequence: TGTGCCAGTAGTATTTGGACAGGGGCACCCGAGCAGTACTTC. Translation gives CASSIWTGAPEQYF.

V is TRBV27 and J is TRBJ2-2; TRBD2 aligns across 13 bases. Unmatched junction bases numbered 6, after V lost 5 bases and J lost 6 bases. The CDR3 has 16 residues. The germline V gene has CDR1 MNHEY and CDR2 SMNVEV (reference sequence). The CDR3 sequence: CASSPRLAGGAGELFF. The CDR3 DNA reads as TGTGCCAGCAGTCCCCGACTAGCGGGAGGTGCCGGGGAGCTGTTTTTT.

Details on this clone: Its ends do not fully match the called genes, so a read error is possible. The CDR3 bases are TGTGCCACCAGCAGAAAAATCGTGGGAGTAATGAAAAACGGGTGTTTT. Its protein product is CATSRKIVGVMKNGCF. V usage is TRBV15 and J usage is TRBJ1-4, with no clear D. The CDR3 extends over 16 amino acids. Per the germline V gene, CDR1 is LNHNV and CDR2 is YYDKDF (reference sequence).

Only one count was recorded for this clone. This chain connects TRBV7-6 to TRBJ1-1, with D maybe TRBD1 (5 bases). The CDR3 extends over 15 amino acids. V was cut by 4 bases and J by 3 bases, with 15 bases left in between. From germline, CDR1 is SGHVS and CDR2 FNYEAQ. The CDR3 bases are TGTGCCAGCAGCTCCCTTTTCGGGGGGGACACTGAAGCTTTCTTT. It specifies CASSSLFGGDTEAFF.